This T cell receptor (beta chain) is from a study of spatial heterogeneity in lung cancer. Study results and caveats: Counts that tracked tumor mutation counts were those of expanded intratumoral alpha and beta TCRs.

MiXCR was run by TCRdb on the 5' RACE reads, yielding one entry per CDR3 protein. The data show around 13,000 distinct CDR3 sequences, with over 6.5% seen just once and more than 3% held by the top ten. As for time point: sample taken at primary tumor resection. This clonotype is medium-sized in the sample. The target antigen is unknown. Germline V gene sequence: CDR1 ENHRY, CDR2 SYGVKD. V shed 5 bases and J shed 4 bases, with 7 bases lying between them. The CDR3 has 12 amino acids. The sequence was obtained from a female donor with early-stage non-small cell lung cancer. The gene calls are TRBV10-3 and TRBJ2-3; D call uncertain. The source material was lung tumor tissue, sampled at surgery. In nucleotides, the CDR3 is TGTGCCATCAGTCCTGGGGCAGATACGCAGTATTTT. Protein product: CAISPGADTQYF.